The 27 T cell receptor beta chains in this list originate from one sample, sequenced in a study of identical twins' blood T cells. MiXCR was run by TCRdb on the 5' RACE reads, yielding one entry per CDR3 protein. The data hold fewer than 450,000 distinct CDR3 sequences, with more than 25% observed a single time. The sequenced sample consisted of PBMCs. Receptors originate from a woman between 18 and 55 years old in good health.

The V call is TRBV6-1, the J call TRBJ2-7; 7 nucleotides line up with TRBD1. The length of the CDR3 is 14 residues. Germline CDR1 is MNHNS and CDR2 is SASEGT. The ends lost 2 bases at V and 1 base at J; junction bases unmatched: 2. The CDR3 protein is CASSERGQSYEQYF. As DNA, the CDR3 is TGTGCCAGCAGTGAAAGGGGACAGTCCTACGAGCAGTACTTC.

The chain is built from TRBV20-1 and TRBJ1-2; 9 bases map to TRBD1. The germline CDR1 and CDR2 sequences are DFQATT and SNEGSKA (reference sequence). The CDR3 consists of 13 residues. The CDR3, as DNA: TGCAGCGCAAGGGACAGGGTACGGTATAGCTACACCTTC. Its protein product is CSARDRVRYSYTF.

This clonotype turned up a few times. The chain recombines TRBV7-8 with TRBJ1-4, with 9 bases that match TRBD1. The CDR3 is 15 residues long. Losses at the gene ends were 1 base for V and 8 bases for J; bases not matched to a gene: 5. Germline V gives CDR1 SGHVS, CDR2 FQNEAQ. The CDR3 loop is CASSLVGTGREKLFF. The CDR3 nucleotides are TGTGCCAGCAGCTTAGTGGGGACAGGGCGGGAAAAACTGTTTTTT.

This clonotype came up a few times. In DNA form, the CDR3 reads TGTGCCAGCACTCATCCCTCTGGAAACACCATATATTTT. Residues: CASTHPSGNTIYF. The chain combines TRBV3-1 with TRBJ1-3; no reliable D call. The CDR3 runs 13 residues. CDR1 is LGHDT, CDR2 YNNKEL, per germline (reference sequence). Trimming removed 7 bases at V and 0 bases at J, with 7 bases between.

This clonotype was detected only a few times. Here the CDR3 DNA reads TGTGCCAGCAGCTTAACCGGTCCTAGACCCGGAAACACCATATATTTT. Protein sequence: CASSLTGPRPGNTIYF. The rearrangement joins TRBV11-2 to TRBJ1-3, with no clear D. CDR1 and CDR2 from the germline V gene are SGHAT and FQNNGV. The CDR3 consists of 16 residues. Trimming took off 2 bases at V and 4 bases at J, with 15 bases between the two ends.

This clonotype has just a few counts. The chain uses TRBV11-2 and TRBJ1-2; 7 bases are shared with TRBD1. With V trimmed by 5 bases and J by 4 bases, 16 bases remained unmatched. This CDR3 has 17 residues. Germline V gene lookup returns CDR1 SGHAT and CDR2 FQNNGV. The CDR3 here is CASSDPEPGQRIYGYTF. In nucleotides, the CDR3 is TGTGCCAGCAGCGACCCTGAACCGGGACAGCGAATCTATGGCTACACCTTC.

The genes are TRBV29-1 and TRBJ1-1; D not certain. The V gene lost 6 bases and the J gene lost 1 base, with 15 bases spanning the gap. Germline lookup yields CDR1 SQVTM and CDR2 ANQGSEA. The CDR3 loop spans 14 amino acids. CDR3 residues: CSVARTVGNTEAFF. DNA of the CDR3: TGCAGCGTGGCGCGGACGGTCGGGAACACTGAAGCTTTCTTT.

This clonotype was seen a handful of times. The chain carries TRBV11-2 and TRBJ2-1; no clear D gene. CDR3 length: 14 residues. CDR1 and CDR2 (germline): SGHAT, FQNNGV. Trimming shortened V by 1 base and J by 3 bases, and 7 bases separated the two germline ends. CDR3 sequence reads: CASSLGNLYNEQFF. The CDR3 DNA reads as TGTGCCAGCAGCTTAGGCAACCTCTACAATGAGCAGTTCTTC. The complete variable domain, with remaining parts taken from reference TRBV11-2 and TRBJ2-1, reads EAGVAQSPRYKIIEKRQSVAFWCNPISGHATLYWYQQILGQGPKLLIQFQNNGVVDDSQLPKDRFSAERLKGVDSTLKIQPAKLEDSAVYLCASSLGNLYNEQFFGPGTRLTVL.

The gene calls are TRBV10-1 and TRBJ2-3; unclear D gene. Between the trimmed V and J ends, which lost 2 bases and 4 bases, there was a span of 7 bases. Germline V CDR1 and CDR2: WNHNN, SYGVQD (reference sequence). The CDR3 sequence is 13 residues long. The CDR3, as DNA: TGCGCCAGCAGTGAGCTTGGGCCAGATACGCAGTATTTT. This translates into CASSELGPDTQYF.

This clonotype was found many times. The V and J genes are TRBV20-1 and TRBJ1-4, with TRBD1 matching over 8 bases. This CDR3 is 15 amino acids long. V dropped 1 base and J dropped 4; count of bases not matched to a gene: 5. Germline lookup yields CDR1 DFQATT and CDR2 SNEGSKA (reference sequence). CDR3 DNA: TGCAGTGCTAGAGGCGAGACAGGGGATAATGAAAAACTGTTTTTT. Its translation is CSARGETGDNEKLFF.

The gene calls are TRBV6-2 or TRBV6-3 and TRBJ1-1; possibly TRBD1 for D (5 bases). V lost 4 bases, J lost 9 bases, and 15 bases lay in between. Germline V lookup: CDR1 MNHEY, CDR2 SVGEGT. This CDR3 is 13 amino acids long. The chain's CDR3 is CASSWAPRAKAFF. The CDR3, as DNA: TGTGCCAGCAGTTGGGCCCCCAGGGCTAAAGCTTTCTTT.

The table lists this clonotype with many counts. This chain connects TRBV28 to TRBJ1-2; D is undetermined. The germline gives CDR1 MDHEN, CDR2 SYDVKM. Deletions cut 3 bases from V and 1 base from J, with 9 bases between. This CDR3 region has 14 residues. CDR3 in amino acids: CASSFNGLNYGYTF. The CDR3 region has the DNA TGTGCCAGCAGTTTTAACGGGCTTAACTATGGCTACACCTTC.

This clonotype showed up just a few times. The chain employs TRBV20-1 and TRBJ2-2; perhaps TRBD2 as D (6 bases). Trimming pared 0 bases from V and 1 base from J, leaving 12 bases between. Looked up from germline, CDR1 is DFQATT and CDR2 is SNEGSKA (reference sequence). The CDR3 has 16 residues. In DNA form, the CDR3 reads TGCAGTGCTAGAGACGGGGGTATCGGGAACACCGGGGAGCTGTTTTTT. Translation: CSARDGGIGNTGELFF.

This sequence joins TRBV7-9 and TRBJ1-2, with D hard to call. The CDR3 totals 14 residues. Per the germline V gene, CDR1 is SEHNR and CDR2 is FQNEAQ (reference sequence). Trimming pared 2 bases from V and 1 base from J, leaving 8 bases between. CDR3 residues: CASSLFRDNYGYTF. The CDR3 DNA is TGTGCCAGCAGCTTATTTCGGGATAACTATGGCTACACCTTC.

This clonotype was recorded at least ten times. V and J are TRBV6-5 and TRBJ1-1; perhaps TRBD1 as D (6 bases). The germline V gene encodes CDR1 MNHEY and CDR2 SVGAGI. The CDR3 length is 14 residues. Trimming stripped 5 bases from V and 3 bases from J, with 13 bases between. The CDR3 DNA sequence: TGTGCCAGCAGTAAACAGGGTCGGGACACTGAAGCTTTCTTT. It is translated as CASSKQGRDTEAFF.

There are a few counts of this clonotype. The gene calls are TRBV6-5 and TRBJ2-7, with a tentative D call TRBD1 (6 bases). The CDR3 totals 13 residues. From germline, CDR1 is MNHEY and CDR2 SVGAGI. V was pared by 6 bases and J by 3 bases, with 12 bases between. Here the CDR3 DNA reads TGTGCCAGCAGGCCGACAGGAGTCTACGAGCAGTACTTC. This translates into CASRPTGVYEQYF.

The chain carries TRBV20-1 and TRBJ2-3, with 7 positions matching TRBD2. The CDR3 spans 13 residues. Germline V CDR1 and CDR2: DFQATT, SNEGSKA (reference sequence). The J segment lost 0 bases and the V segment lost 3 bases, leaving 0 bases of the junction unmatched. The CDR3 DNA reads as TGCAGTGCTAGCGGGAGGAGCACAGATACGCAGTATTTT. Amino acids: CSASGRSTDTQYF.

The genes are TRBV7-6 and TRBJ2-1; a weak D match, TRBD2 (5 bases). CDR3 size: 14 residues. V was trimmed by 0 bases and J by 7 bases, leaving 10 bases between them. CDR1 is SGHVS and CDR2 is FNYEAQ in the germline V gene. The CDR3 spells CASSLAGGTNEQFF. DNA of the CDR3: TGTGCCAGCAGCTTAGCAGGAGGCACGAATGAGCAGTTCTTC. Using reference TRBV7-6 and TRBJ2-1 for the parts outside the CDR3, the full variable domain is GAGVSQSPRYKVTKRGQDVALRCDPISGHVSLYWYRQALGQGPEFLTYFNYEAQQDKSGLPNDRFSAERPEGSISTLTIQRTEQRDSAMYRCASSLAGGTNEQFFGPGTRLTVL.

The chain recombines TRBV6-5 with TRBJ2-3; D ambiguous. The germline V gene has CDR1 MNHEY and CDR2 SVGAGI. There are 14 residues in the CDR3. The V end lost 2 bases, the J end lost 0 bases, and 6 bases lay between the germline ends. The CDR3, as DNA: TGTGCCAGCAGTTACGCGTATAGCACAGATACGCAGTATTTT. It translates to CASSYAYSTDTQYF.

The J gene is TRBJ1-1, the V gene TRBV11-3; D gene unclear. The CDR3 totals 11 residues. V gave up 1 base and J gave up 11 bases, with 8 bases separating them. Looked up from germline, CDR1 is SGHNT and CDR2 is YENEEA. CDR3 in amino acids: CASSLAGWAFF. The DNA of the CDR3 is TGTGCCAGCAGCTTAGCCGGGTGGGCTTTCTTT.

This clonotype turned up a few times. The chain is built from TRBV20-1 and TRBJ2-3; 9 bases are shared with TRBD2. The germline V gene encodes CDR1 DFQATT and CDR2 SNEGSKA (reference sequence). CDR3 length equals 13 residues. With 4 bases clipped from V and 5 bases from J, the junction kept 4 bases outside the gene matches. The CDR3 here is CSANLAGVDTQYF. In DNA, the CDR3 is TGCAGTGCTAATTTAGCGGGAGTAGATACGCAGTATTTT.

In regard to this clonotype: One base away lies a much larger clone, so this may be a sequencing read error. The V call is TRBV6-6, the J call TRBJ2-6; 9 bases are a match to TRBD1. Germline lookup yields CDR1 MNHNY and CDR2 SVGAGI (reference sequence). The CDR3 is made up of 19 amino acids. The DNA for the CDR3 is TGTGCCAGCAGTTACTCTTCGGGACAGGGACTCTCTGGGGCCGACGTCCTGACTTTC. Translating gives CASSYSSGQGLSGADVLTF.

This clonotype was counted only a few times. The chain carries TRBV20-1 and TRBJ2-3; no definite D call. The germline CDR1 and CDR2 sequences are DFQATT and SNEGSKA (reference sequence). V gave up 8 bases and J gave up 7 bases, with 13 bases separating them. The CDR3 consists of 11 residues. The CDR3 DNA is TGCAGTACCCGTGGTCCCCATACGCAGTATTTT. Amino acids: CSTRGPHTQYF.

The CDR3 region is CSVVDGIYGYTF. The CDR3 DNA is TGCAGCGTCGTAGACGGAATCTATGGCTACACCTTC. The rearrangement joins TRBV29-1 to TRBJ1-2; no reliable D call. Trimming pared 6 bases from V and 4 bases from J, leaving 12 bases between. Germline CDR1 is SQVTM and CDR2 is ANQGSEA. This CDR3 spans 12 amino acids.

As for this clonotype: Mismatch with germline at one junction end may stem from a read error. This rearrangement joins TRBV18 to TRBJ1-3, with D possibly being TRBD1 (6 bases). Germline V lookup: CDR1 KGHSH, CDR2 LQKENI. The CDR3 consists of 15 residues. This CDR3 is CSSSPSDSSGNAIYF. The CDR3 nucleotides read TGTTCCAGCTCACCCTCGGACAGTTCTGGAAACGCCATATATTTT.

This clonotype was observed a few times. This sequence joins TRBV15 and TRBJ2-3; D gene uncertain. Germline values: CDR1 LNHNV, CDR2 YYDKDF (reference sequence). The CDR3 extends over 11 amino acids. Trimming took off 8 bases at V and 6 bases at J, with 9 bases between the two ends. The CDR3 DNA reads as TGTGCCACCGCCGCATGGGATACGCAGTATTTT. Protein: CATAAWDTQYF.

This clonotype was detected only a few times. The chain combines TRBV11-2 with TRBJ1-1, with D unclear. This CDR3 contains 16 residues. The V end lost 0 bases, the J end lost 4 bases, and 15 bases lay between the germline ends. Germline V gives CDR1 SGHAT, CDR2 FQNNGV. CDR3 in DNA: TGTGCCAGCAGCTTAGAAGTTTCCCCGATGGGCACTGAAGCTTTCTTT. This gives the protein CASSLEVSPMGTEAFF.